Below are 13 T cell receptor beta chains sequenced from a single sample in a study of tumor and adjacent non-tumor tissue in lung cancer. A modified ARM-PCR protocol with three rounds of nested PCR amplified TCRbeta. TCRdb re-derived calls from the multiplex PCR reads in MiXCR, one entry per CDR3 protein. The table records around 99,000 distinct CDR3 sequences, around 75% of them present only once. No cell sorting was done before RNA was extracted from the tissue. Sample: lung tumor tissue. The receptors originated from a woman between 55 and 75 years old with non-small cell lung cancer.

This clonotype was counted ten times or more. The rearrangement joins TRBV20-1 to TRBJ2-7; a possible D gene is TRBD1 (5 bases). Trimming removed 5 bases at V and 2 bases at J, with 16 bases between. Germline CDR1 DFQATT, CDR2 SNEGSKA (reference sequence). CDR3 length: 14 residues. In DNA form, the CDR3 reads TGCAGTGCTCCTGGTCCAGGGAACCCCTACGAGCAGTACTTC. Amino acids: CSAPGPGNPYEQYF.

V gene TRBV6-6 combines with J gene TRBJ2-3; the D gene is possibly TRBD2 (5 bases). Germline CDR1 and CDR2: MNHNY and SVGAGI (reference sequence). There are 15 residues in the CDR3. The V and J ends lost 5 bases and 8 bases respectively, with 20 bases between them. CDR3 loop: CASSPLGGDRATQYF. In DNA form, the CDR3 reads TGTGCCAGCAGTCCCCTCGGAGGTGATAGAGCTACGCAGTATTTT.

This clonotype counts as medium-sized. V usage is TRBV11-2 and J usage is TRBJ1-6, with a tentative D call TRBD1 (6 bases). Germline V gene sequence: CDR1 SGHAT, CDR2 FQNNGV. This CDR3 region has 14 residues. V gave up 0 bases and J gave up 10 bases, with 10 bases separating them. In nucleotides, the CDR3 is TGTGCCAGCAGCTTAGACCCAGGGGCCTCACCCCTCCACTTT. Protein product: CASSLDPGASPLHF.

As for this clonotype: A much larger clone sits a single nucleotide away, making a read error possible. This chain links TRBV6-5 with TRBJ2-2; D gene uncertain. V was shortened by 6 bases and J by 2 bases, with 13 bases between the two germline ends. There are 15 residues in the CDR3. Germline values: CDR1 MNHEY, CDR2 SVGAGI. CDR3: CASSRRTLNTGELFF. As DNA, the CDR3 is TGTGCCAGCAGCCGCAGAACACTAAACACCGGGGAGCTGTTTTTT.

On this clonotype: A junction end diverges from the germline sequence, so it may reflect a read error. The chain joins TRBV12-5 to TRBJ2-5; 9 nucleotides agree with TRBD2. The length of the CDR3 is 19 residues. Germline-derived CDR1 and CDR2 are LGHNT and FRNRAP. CDR3 bases: TGTGTTAGTGGTTTAGGTAGGACTAGCGAGGGGCAAAACCAAGAGACCCAGTACTTC. Translated, it gives CVSGLGRTSEGQNQETQYF.

Concerning this clonotype: At one end the junction does not follow the germline gene, possibly because of a read error. The chain has TRBV5-5 and TRBJ2-7; 9 bases line up with TRBD1. Germline CDR1 is SGHKS and CDR2 is YYEKEE (reference sequence). CDR3 length equals 16 residues. The CDR3 reads CASSSLKQGADYGQYF. The CDR3 nucleotides read TGTGCCAGCAGCTCATTAAAACAGGGGGCGGACTACGGGCAGTACTTC.

A note on this clonotype: At one boundary the junction diverges from the germline segment, which might be a read error. J is TRBJ1-1 and V is TRBV28; D is undetermined. Germline V gives CDR1 MDHEN, CDR2 SYDVKM. The CDR3 sequence is 12 residues long. CDR3 sequence (DNA): TGTGCCAGCAGTTTATCCGGAAAAAGACCTTTCTTC. This codes for CASSLSGKRPFF.

As concerns this clonotype: One base away lies a much larger clone, so this may be a sequencing read error. Because it lacks the conserved phenylalanine or tryptophan at the end, this CDR3 is likely a read error. This chain connects TRBV4-2 to TRBJ1-5, with D uncertain. In germline, CDR1 is LGHNA, CDR2 YNFKEQ. V dropped 0 bases and J dropped 5 bases, with 11 bases sitting between them. This CDR3 comprises 15 residues. The CDR3 DNA sequence: TGTGCCAGCAGCCAAGAACAGTCCCCCCATCAGCCCCAGCATCTT. Translating gives CASSQEQSPHQPQHL.

A remark on this clonotype: One end of the junction does not line up with germline, which may come from a read error. V and J are TRBV20-1 and TRBJ1-2; no clear D gene. This CDR3 comprises 12 residues. Germline V gene lookup returns CDR1 DFQATT and CDR2 SNEGSKA (reference sequence). CDR3 protein: CSASYGGYAYTF. CDR3 bases: TGCAGTGCTAGCTACGGCGGCTATGCCTACACCTTC.

Of note for this clonotype: The junction does not match germline at one end; this may be a read error. V usage is TRBV20-1 and J usage is TRBJ2-7; D is tentatively TRBD1 or TRBD2 (5 bases each). Per the germline V gene, CDR1 is DFQATT and CDR2 is SNEGSKA (reference sequence). The CDR3 consists of 12 residues. CDR3 loop: CSAEGASSGHYF. CDR3 DNA sequence: TGTAGTGCCGAGGGTGCGTCCTCGGGGCACTATTTC.

Comments on this clonotype: This may stem from a read error, because a much larger clone lies one nucleotide away. The V call is TRBV4-3, the J call TRBJ1-4; 9 bases match TRBD1. The CDR3 is 14 residues long. Germline V CDR1 and CDR2: LGHNA, YSLEER. V trimming: 4 bases; J trimming: 7 bases; junction bases outside the gene matches: 4. As DNA, the CDR3 is TGCGCCAGCAGCCTGGGACAGGGAGGTGAAAAACTGTTTTTT. This translates into CASSLGQGGEKLFF.

This chain links TRBV11-1 with TRBJ2-3, with D maybe TRBD2 (5 bases). The V end was cut by 10 bases, the J end by 2 bases, with 19 bases between. This CDR3 contains 15 residues. CDR1 is SGHAT, CDR2 FQDESV, per germline (reference sequence). The CDR3 spells CANAGQFSNTDTQYF. CDR3 nucleotides: TGTGCCAACGCGGGCCAGTTCTCTAACACAGATACGCAGTATTTT.

Note on this clonotype: The CDR3 does not close with the conserved phenylalanine or tryptophan, likely indicating a read error. V usage is TRBV6-1 and J usage is TRBJ2-1; 7 nucleotides line up with TRBD2. CDR1 is MNHNS and CDR2 is SASEGT in the germline V gene. The CDR3 is 15 amino acids. Unmatched junction bases numbered 10, after V lost 7 bases and J lost 4 bases. CDR3 nucleotide sequence: TGTGCCAGCAATTTACTCGGGGGGAGTTACAATGAGCAGTTCTTG. Residues: CASNLLGGSYNEQFL.